Presented here are 32 T cell receptor beta chains from one specimen sequenced in a study of blood T cell repertoires in COVID-19. The protocol was immunoSEQ multiplex PCR, while the TCRdb copy is restricted to in-frame clones and leaves out a portion. Of 72,000 or so clones detected, 75% to 95% appear once; the ten largest clones hold less than 0.8%. Sequenced material: peripheral blood. These receptors all come from a woman aged 80 or over with acute or convalescent COVID-19.

The chain is built from TRBV7-2 and TRBJ2-5; 9 positions match TRBD1. Trimming cost V 5 bases and J 4 bases; bases outside gene matches: 11. Germline lookup yields CDR1 SGHTA and CDR2 FQGNSA. The CDR3 contains 16 residues. CDR3 region: CASSRRTTGGAETQYF. The CDR3 coding sequence is TGTGCCAGCAGCCGGCGAACTACAGGGGGCGCAGAGACCCAGTACTTC. Full variable domain (missing parts from reference TRBV7-2 and TRBJ2-5): GAGVSQSPSNKVTEKGKDVELRCDPISGHTALYWYRQSLGQGLEFLIYFQGNSAPDKSGLPSDRFSAERTGGSVSTLTIQRTQQEDSAVYLCASSRRTTGGAETQYFGPGTRLLVL.

The genes are TRBV4-2 and TRBJ1-2, with D unresolved. V was trimmed by 0 bases and J by 5 bases, leaving 22 bases between them. This CDR3 has 18 residues. Germline CDR1 is LGHNA and CDR2 is YNFKEQ. The DNA for the CDR3 is TGTGCCAGCAGCCAAGATACGGGAAGACCTCCGATACTTTATGGCTACACCTTC. Its translation: CASSQDTGRPPILYGYTF.

This chain connects TRBV5-1 to TRBJ1-5; 8 nucleotides agree with TRBD1. The J segment lost 6 bases and the V segment lost 3 bases, leaving 5 bases of the junction unmatched. This CDR3 spans 14 amino acids. Germline values: CDR1 SGHRS, CDR2 YFSETQ. CDR3 amino acids: CASSSGQVGQPQHF. Here the CDR3 DNA reads TGCGCCAGCAGCTCGGGACAGGTCGGTCAGCCCCAGCATTTT.

V and J are TRBV12-3 or TRBV12-4 and TRBJ1-4, with D maybe TRBD1 (5 bases). The length of the CDR3 is 13 residues. Between the trimmed V and J ends, which lost 1 base and 7 bases, there was a span of 7 bases. CDR3 amino acids: CASSLGGVEKLFF. The DNA of the CDR3 is TGTGCCAGCAGTTTAGGGGGGGTTGAAAAACTGTTTTTT.

The rearrangement links TRBV7-9 to TRBJ2-1; 13 bases line up with TRBD2. Germline trimming cut 5 bases from V and 6 bases from J; bases unmatched to any gene: 4. This CDR3 is built from 15 residues. Germline CDR1 reads SEHNR; CDR2 reads FQNEAQ (reference sequence). CDR3 DNA: TGTGCCAGCAGCCCGGGACTAGCGGGATTCAATGAGCAGTTCTTC. Translating it yields CASSPGLAGFNEQFF.

This clone was observed once. The rearrangement uses TRBV4-3 and TRBJ2-2; 8 bases map to TRBD2. The CDR3 runs 19 residues. V lost 0 bases to trimming and J lost 6 bases; unmatched junction nucleotides: 15. Germline lookup yields CDR1 LGHNA and CDR2 YSLEER. The CDR3 region is CASSQDPLSTGLAAGELFF. In DNA form, the CDR3 reads TGCGCCAGCAGCCAAGATCCCCTTTCGACCGGACTAGCAGCCGGGGAGCTGTTTTTT.

The rearrangement joins TRBV6-5 to TRBJ2-7, with TRBD1 as a possible D gene (6 bases). The germline V and J ends were trimmed by 6 bases and 11 bases, with 17 bases remaining between them. The length of the CDR3 is 12 residues. Germline V gene sequence: CDR1 MNHEY, CDR2 SVGAGI. The CDR3 DNA sequence: TGTGCCAGCAGGTTCAGGGGCGGGCTAGAGTACTTC. As protein: CASRFRGGLEYF.

The genes are TRBV7-2 and TRBJ1-1; 8 bases map to TRBD1. Per the germline V gene, CDR1 is SGHTA and CDR2 is FQGNSA. The CDR3 is 14 residues long. With 5 bases clipped from V and 3 bases from J, the junction kept 5 bases outside the gene matches. The CDR3 loop reads CASSIRGRDTEAFF. CDR3 bases: TGTGCCAGCAGCATCAGGGGGCGGGACACTGAAGCTTTCTTT. The full variable domain, with the rest looked up from reference TRBV7-2 and TRBJ1-1, is GAGVSQSPSNKVTEKGKDVELRCDPISGHTALYWYRQSLGQGLEFLIYFQGNSAPDKSGLPSDRFSAERTGGSVSTLTIQRTQQEDSAVYLCASSIRGRDTEAFFGQGTRLTVV.

The J gene is TRBJ2-3, the V gene TRBV6-5; 12 bases align to TRBD2. V was pared by 8 bases and J by 4 bases, with 4 bases of the junction left unmatched. The germline V gene has CDR1 MNHEY and CDR2 SVGAGI. This CDR3 is 14 amino acids long. The CDR3: CASWTSGDSDTQYF. The CDR3 coding sequence is TGTGCCAGCTGGACTAGCGGGGACTCAGATACGCAGTATTTT.

The rearrangement links TRBV3-1 (or the pseudogene TRBV3-2) to TRBJ2-3, with 9 bases identical to TRBD2. The CDR3 contains 15 residues. Germline lookup yields CDR1 LGHDT and CDR2 YNNKEL (reference sequence). V trimming: 5 bases; J trimming: 0 bases; junction bases outside the gene matches: 3. CDR3 bases: TGTGCCAGCAGCGCCCTAGCGGGGAGCACAGATACGCAGTATTTT. This translates into CASSALAGSTDTQYF.

The chain is built from TRBV28 and TRBJ2-1; D gene ambiguous. Germline CDR1 is MDHEN and CDR2 is SYDVKM. The V end was cut by 4 bases, the J end by 0 bases, with 7 bases between. The CDR3 consists of 14 residues. The CDR3 spells CASSSPGSYNEQFF. CDR3 coding DNA: TGTGCCAGCAGTTCGCCAGGCTCCTACAATGAGCAGTTCTTC.

This chain links TRBV7-8 with TRBJ1-6; a possible D gene is TRBD1 (5 bases). This CDR3 is built from 13 residues. V shed 6 bases and J shed 8 bases, with 11 bases lying between them. Germline CDR1 is SGHVS and CDR2 is FQNEAQ. Here the CDR3 reads CASSWAGDSPLHF. The CDR3 DNA is TGTGCCAGCAGTTGGGCGGGGGATTCACCCCTCCACTTT.

V gene TRBV6-5 combines with J gene TRBJ1-5; D gene unclear. The CDR3 length is 14 residues. V lost 7 bases and J lost 7, with 17 bases in between. From germline, CDR1 is MNHEY and CDR2 SVGAGI. The DNA of the CDR3 is TGTGCCAGCAACACAAACAAATTTTTGCAGCCCCAGCATTTT. Translation gives CASNTNKFLQPQHF.

The V and J genes are TRBV6-5 and TRBJ1-2; tentative D call: TRBD1 (6 bases). With 7 bases removed from V and 8 bases from J, the gap between germline ends came to 17 bases. In germline, CDR1 is MNHEY, CDR2 SVGAGI. This CDR3 has 13 residues. CDR3 loop: CASTLGTRAGYTF. CDR3 DNA: TGTGCCAGCACCCTGGGGACACGGGCCGGCTACACCTTC.

The genes are TRBV5-1 and TRBJ2-1, with 9 bases lining up with TRBD1. V was pared by 0 bases and J by 12 bases, with 13 bases of the junction left unmatched. The CDR3 sequence is 16 residues long. Germline assignment: CDR1 SGHRS and CDR2 YFSETQ. CDR3 sequence: CASSLAATIDRGAQFF. The CDR3 DNA reads TGCGCCAGCAGCTTGGCCGCGACCATAGACAGGGGGGCGCAGTTCTTC.

The chain employs TRBV19 and TRBJ2-5, with D maybe TRBD2 (6 bases). Deletions cut 11 bases from V and 7 bases from J, with 20 bases between. This CDR3 spans 13 amino acids. Per the germline V gene, CDR1 is LNHDA and CDR2 is SQIVND (reference sequence). CDR3 coding DNA: TGTGCCTCAAGCGGGTCCCTCCCAGGGACCCAGTACTTC. Protein product: CASSGSLPGTQYF.

J is TRBJ1-4 and V is TRBV7-9, with 9 bases identical to TRBD1. Per the germline V gene, CDR1 is SEHNR and CDR2 is FQNEAQ (reference sequence). V shed 1 base, J shed 1 base, and the junction held 1 base outside the gene matches. The CDR3 has 16 residues. This CDR3 reads CASSLGDRVTNEKLFF. CDR3 in DNA: TGTGCCAGCAGCTTAGGGGACAGGGTAACTAATGAAAAACTGTTTTTT. Supplemented by reference TRBV7-9 and TRBJ1-4, the full variable domain reads DTGVSQNPRHKITKRGQNVTFRCDPISEHNRLYWYRQTLGQGPEFLTYFQNEAQLEKSRLLSDRFSAERPKGSFSTLEIQRTEQGDSAMYLCASSLGDRVTNEKLFFGSGTQLSVL.

The rearrangement joins TRBV7-6 to TRBJ1-4, with TRBD1 as a possible D gene (6 bases). The CDR3 length is 15 residues. Germline V gene data show CDR1 as SGHVS and CDR2 as FNYEAQ. Trimming stripped 5 bases from V and 4 bases from J, with 14 bases between. The CDR3 is CASSKWDTSNEKLFF. The CDR3 bases are TGTGCCAGCAGCAAATGGGACACCAGTAATGAAAAACTGTTTTTT.

The chain links TRBV24-1 to TRBJ1-5, with 7 bases matching TRBD1. The V segment lost 4 bases and the J segment 7 bases; nucleotides outside the gene matches: 3. Germline V gene data show CDR1 as KGHDR and CDR2 as SFDVKD. This CDR3 has 13 amino acids. The CDR3: CATSDGTEQPQHF. The CDR3 nucleotides are TGTGCCACCAGTGACGGGACAGAACAGCCCCAGCATTTT.

The chain employs TRBV2 and TRBJ1-2; TRBD1 matches 7 bases. This CDR3 region has 14 residues. The trim removed 7 bases at V and 6 bases at J, leaving 11 bases unmatched. The germline V gene encodes CDR1 SNHLY and CDR2 FYNNEI. The CDR3 DNA reads as TGTGCCAGCACCAAATTGAGACAGGGAAATGGCTACACCTTC. It encodes CASTKLRQGNGYTF.

The CDR3 nucleotides read TGTGCCAGCAGCACCCCCGGACAGGGGACACTGACAGCTTTCTTT. This translates into CASSTPGQGTLTAFF. The chain has TRBV5-4 and TRBJ1-1; 9 bases map to TRBD1. With V trimmed by 4 bases and J by 10 bases, 14 bases remained unmatched. CDR3 length: 15 residues. Germline CDR1 SGHNT, CDR2 YYREEE (reference sequence).

The chain links TRBV28 to TRBJ2-5; D remains unclear. The CDR3 runs to 12 residues. Trimming took off 7 bases at V and 0 bases at J, with 6 bases between the two ends. Germline-derived CDR1 and CDR2 are MDHEN and SYDVKM. CDR3 bases: TGTGCCAGCACAGGTTACCAAGAGACCCAGTACTTC. It translates to CASTGYQETQYF.

The chain combines TRBV7-2 with TRBJ2-5; 10 nucleotides align to TRBD2. The germline V gene encodes CDR1 SGHTA and CDR2 FQGNSA. CDR3 length equals 14 residues. After removal of 5 bases from V and 5 bases from J, the junction contained 5 bases not matched to a gene. CDR3 DNA: TGTGCCAGCAGCCTAGGGACTAGCGTGGAGACCCAGTACTTC. Its translation is CASSLGTSVETQYF. Based on the CDR3 plus reference TRBV7-2 and TRBJ2-5, the full variable domain is GAGVSQSPSNKVTEKGKDVELRCDPISGHTALYWYRQSLGQGLEFLIYFQGNSAPDKSGLPSDRFSAERTGGSVSTLTIQRTQQEDSAVYLCASSLGTSVETQYFGPGTRLLVL.

The chain links TRBV7-6 to TRBJ1-1, with D perhaps matching TRBD1 (5 bases). Germline-derived CDR1 and CDR2 are SGHVS and FNYEAQ. Trimming left V 3 bases short and J 6 bases short, with 14 bases between. The CDR3 consists of 14 residues. The CDR3: CASSFPGGGSEAFF. The CDR3 bases are TGTGCCAGCAGCTTCCCCGGGGGTGGTTCTGAAGCTTTCTTT. Looking up the rest from reference TRBV7-6 and TRBJ1-1 gives the full variable domain: GAGVSQSPRYKVTKRGQDVALRCDPISGHVSLYWYRQALGQGPEFLTYFNYEAQQDKSGLPNDRFSAERPEGSISTLTIQRTEQRDSAMYRCASSFPGGGSEAFFGQGTRLTVV.

This sequence joins TRBV4-1 and TRBJ1-1; D remains ambiguous. The CDR3 consists of 16 residues. The V end was cut by 0 bases, the J end by 0 bases, with 11 bases between. CDR1 is MGHRA and CDR2 is YSYEKL in the germline V gene. CDR3 nucleotide sequence: TGCGCCAGCAGCCAAGATACTACACCTATGAACACTGAAGCTTTCTTT. Translating gives CASSQDTTPMNTEAFF.

V usage is TRBV5-1 and J usage is TRBJ1-2, with TRBD1 matching 8 bases. The CDR3 sequence is 14 residues long. Germline CDR1 is SGHRS and CDR2 is YFSETQ. V lost 4 bases and J lost 2; bases outside the gene matches: 4. CDR3 loop: CASSSGTGNYGYTF. CDR3 sequence (DNA): TGCGCCAGCAGCAGCGGGACAGGCAACTATGGCTACACCTTC.

CDR3 region: CATVGGSNEKLFF. Written as DNA, the CDR3 is TGTGCCACCGTAGGGGGATCTAATGAAAAACTGTTTTTT. The chain has TRBV9 and TRBJ1-4; D is possibly TRBD1 (6 bases). CDR1 and CDR2 from the germline V gene are SGDLS and YYNGEE. The CDR3 contains 13 residues. V gave up 9 bases and J gave up 3 bases, with 12 bases separating them.

This chain links TRBV15 with TRBJ2-3; D is possibly TRBD1 (5 bases). V dropped 0 bases and J dropped 2 bases, with 9 bases sitting between them. CDR3 length equals 15 residues. Germline-derived CDR1 and CDR2 are LNHNV and YYDKDF (reference sequence). The DNA of the CDR3 is TGTGCCACCAGCAGAGATCCGACAGTCACAGATACGCAGTATTTT. This codes for CATSRDPTVTDTQYF.

The V gene is TRBV5-1, the J gene TRBJ2-4, with D possibly matching TRBD1 (5 bases). Trimming removed 0 bases from V and 0 bases from J, with 13 bases in between. This CDR3 has 17 amino acids. The germline CDR1 and CDR2 sequences are SGHRS and YFSETQ. CDR3 nucleotides: TGCGCCAGCAGCTTGGACGGCCAGGGCTCAGCCAAAAACATTCAGTACTTC. This encodes CASSLDGQGSAKNIQYF. The variable domain in full, completed from reference TRBV5-1 and TRBJ2-4, reads KAGVTQTPRYLIKTRGQQVTLSCSPISGHRSVSWYQQTPGQGLQFLFEYFSETQRNKGNFPGRFSGRQFSNSRSEMNVSTLELGDSALYLCASSLDGQGSAKNIQYFGAGTRLSVL.

V and J are TRBV7-2 and TRBJ1-1, with D perhaps TRBD1 (6 bases). From germline, CDR1 is SGHTA and CDR2 FQGNSA. The CDR3 spans 15 residues. Trimming took 4 bases from V and 1 from J, leaving 13 bases between them. The chain's CDR3 is CASSSSGQPNTEAFF. In nucleotides, the CDR3 is TGTGCCAGCAGCTCATCCGGACAGCCGAACACTGAAGCTTTCTTT.

This clone was seen only once. The CDR3 nucleotides read TGTGCCAGCAGTCCAGGACAGGTGGGGTACCAAGAGACCCAGTACTTC. Translating it yields CASSPGQVGYQETQYF. The chain links TRBV28 to TRBJ2-5; 7 nucleotides match TRBD1. This CDR3 has 16 residues. Germline V gene lookup returns CDR1 MDHEN and CDR2 SYDVKM. Trimming removed 5 bases from V and 0 bases from J; junction bases left unmatched: 9.

The chain is built from TRBV2 and TRBJ2-3; the match to TRBD2 covers 8 bases. Germline CDR1 reads SNHLY; CDR2 reads FYNNEI. V was pared by 6 bases and J by 4 bases, with 9 bases of the junction left unmatched. CDR3 size: 15 residues. CDR3 bases: TGTGCCAGCAGGGGAGCGGGAGTAGTCCCAGATACGCAGTATTTT. Its translation: CASRGAGVVPDTQYF.